In this sample, the clone carrying this TCR beta chain turned up once. Its matching antigen is unknown. The data stem from a study of blood T cells in healthy people across ages. Study-wide points: Diversity estimated from one million T cells was considered an underestimate.

The ends lost 0 bases at V and 2 bases at J; junction bases unmatched: 7. The CDR3 totals 17 residues. The V gene's germline CDR1 is SGHRS and CDR2 YFSETQ. Next came a second PCR, run for about 7 to 12 cycles, which used a sample-barcoded 5' primer along with a J-beta primer mix. Each cDNA molecule was tagged by a template-switch adaptor that had 12 random nucleotides. TCRdb recomputed calls from the 5' RACE reads with MiXCR, one row per CDR3 protein. Found here are around 820,000 distinct CDR3 sequences, approximately 25% of them singletons; the top ten hold approximately 4%. The same sample was also studied in work on T cells of mothers and their children. From that second work: Donation was provided by three healthy Caucasian mothers along with their six children. The TCR beta CDR3 read count exceeded 9.5 million for each mother and was several million for each child.

The chain links TRBV5-1 to TRBJ2-1; the match to TRBD1 covers 8 bases. Input material: blood. The TCR comes from a boy aged 5-17 years in good health. CDR3 sequence: CASSLGPATGAYNEQFF. The DNA of the CDR3 is TGCGCCAGCAGCTTGGGACCGGCGACAGGGGCCTACAATGAGCAGTTCTTC.